The 23 T cell receptor beta chains presented below share a single source sample, sequenced in a study of T-cell reconstitution after alpha-beta-depleted transplantation in children. Library preparation (for TCRbeta) was performed with unique molecular identifiers. TCRdb re-called the PCR reads with MiXCR, one entry per CDR3 protein. The sample lists under 5,000 distinct CDR3 sequences, about 7% occurring once. The sample here was PBMCs, mostly from graft donor cells, taken 60 days after TCRalphabeta/CD19-depleted stem cell transplant. These receptors originate from a boy under two years old who had a stem cell transplant for SCID, so the T cells may come from the graft donor.

This chain connects TRBV2 to TRBJ2-7, with unresolved D. The CDR3 length is 18 residues. Germline loops: CDR1 SNHLY, CDR2 FYNNEI. V shed 10 bases and J shed 2 bases, with 30 bases lying between them. The CDR3 DNA sequence: TGTGCCATCCGACCGAGGCTTCACCTCCCCACTGAGACCTACGAGCAGTACTTC. Translating it yields CAIRPRLHLPTETYEQYF. The whole variable domain, filled in from reference TRBV2 and TRBJ2-7, reads EPEVTQTPSHQVTQMGQEVILRCVPISNHLYFYWYRQILGQKVEFLVSFYNNEISEKSEIFDDQFSVERPDGSNFTLKIRSTKLEDSAMYFCAIRPRLHLPTETYEQYFGPGTRLTVT.

By sample fraction, this clonotype is medium-sized. The chain links TRBV20-1 to TRBJ2-1; the match to TRBD2 covers 10 bases. Germline CDR1 DFQATT, CDR2 SNEGSKA (reference sequence). There are 17 residues in the CDR3. V shed 3 bases and J 4 bases; nucleotides not matched to a gene: 12. The CDR3 is CSARGRAGGSSYNEQFF. The CDR3, as DNA: TGCAGTGCTAGGGGACGAGCGGGGGGGTCGTCTTACAATGAGCAGTTCTTC.

By frequency in the sample, this clonotype is medium-sized. The gene calls are TRBV7-2 and TRBJ2-3; D may be TRBD1 (7 bases). V was shortened by 7 bases and J by 0 bases, with 17 bases between the two germline ends. From germline, CDR1 is SGHTA and CDR2 FQGNSA. The CDR3 has 16 residues. CDR3 amino acids: CASKGQGGSSTDTQYF. The CDR3 nucleotides are TGTGCCAGCAAGGGGCAGGGGGGTTCGAGCACAGATACGCAGTATTTT.

By proportion, this clonotype is medium-sized. CDR3 DNA: TGTGCCAGCAGTCCCCTCGGACAGACCCGTCAGCCCCAGCATTTT. Translated, it gives CASSPLGQTRQPQHF. The V gene is TRBV12-3 or TRBV12-4, the J gene TRBJ1-5; tentatively, D is TRBD1 (6 bases). Trimming stripped 5 bases from V and 6 bases from J, with 17 bases between. The CDR3 has 15 residues.

By share, this clonotype ranks as medium-sized. The chain combines TRBV5-1 with TRBJ2-7; no clear D gene. The V end was cut by 4 bases, the J end by 0 bases, with 17 bases between. The CDR3 spans 16 residues. The germline CDR1 and CDR2 sequences are SGHRS and YFSETQ. The CDR3 DNA reads TGCGCCAGCAGCGGAACAGTCAAGGGCACCTCCTACGAGCAGTACTTC. This encodes CASSGTVKGTSYEQYF.

This clonotype was seen ten or more times. This rearrangement joins TRBV20-1 to TRBJ1-4; D gene uncertain. Germline CDR1 DFQATT, CDR2 SNEGSKA (reference sequence). The CDR3 covers 16 residues. Trimming stripped 0 bases from V and 0 bases from J, with 11 bases between. This chain's CDR3 is CSARDPSGTTNEKLFF. The CDR3 nucleotides read TGCAGTGCTAGAGATCCCTCGGGTACAACTAATGAAAAACTGTTTTTT.

This clonotype is labeled medium-sized (0.01 to 0.1%). The chain recombines TRBV7-3 with TRBJ2-1; D is unclear. The CDR3 length is 16 residues. From germline, CDR1 is SGHTA and CDR2 FQGTGA. V was cut by 1 base and J by 1 base, with 11 bases left in between. The CDR3 nucleotides are TGTGCCAGCAGCTTAAGGTGCGGTTATTCCTACAATGAGCAGTTCTTC. Translated: CASSLRCGYSYNEQFF.

There are many counts of this clonotype. The J gene is TRBJ2-7, the V gene TRBV27, with TRBD1 matching 8 bases. This CDR3 spans 14 amino acids. V shed 5 bases, J shed 2 bases, and the junction held 5 bases outside the gene matches. The V gene's germline CDR1 is MNHEY and CDR2 SMNVEV (reference sequence). CDR3 protein: CASSVRGQTYEQYF. The DNA for the CDR3 is TGTGCCAGCAGTGTCAGGGGGCAGACCTACGAGCAGTACTTC.

Sample share makes this clonotype medium-sized. This chain uses TRBV7-8 with TRBJ1-2; tentative D call: TRBD1 (5 bases). Trimming removed 1 base at V and 8 bases at J, with 8 bases between. CDR3 size: 12 residues. Germline lookup yields CDR1 SGHVS and CDR2 FQNEAQ. CDR3 bases: TGTGCCAGCAGCTTAGGACAGTCCGGCTACACCTTC. As protein: CASSLGQSGYTF. Variable domain in full (rest from reference TRBV7-8 and TRBJ1-2): GAGVSQSPRYKVAKRGQDVALRCDPISGHVSLFWYQQALGQGPEFLTYFQNEAQLDKSGLPSDRFFAERPEGSVSTLKIQRTQQEDSAVYLCASSLGQSGYTFGSGTRLTVV.

This clonotype was counted at least ten times. This chain links TRBV7-2 with TRBJ2-1; maybe TRBD2 (6 bases). The CDR3 sequence is 17 residues long. Trimming left V 5 bases short and J 3 bases short, with 20 bases between. The V gene's germline CDR1 is SGHTA and CDR2 FQGNSA. The CDR3 nucleotides read TGTGCCAGCAGCCCCGCTGGCCGTGGGAGGCTCTACAATGAGCAGTTCTTC. This codes for CASSPAGRGRLYNEQFF.

This clonotype was recorded at least ten times. V usage is TRBV19 and J usage is TRBJ1-1; possibly TRBD1 for D (6 bases). The germline V gene encodes CDR1 LNHDA and CDR2 SQIVND (reference sequence). This CDR3 comprises 17 residues. Trimming left V 7 bases short and J 0 bases short, with 21 bases between. Written as DNA, the CDR3 is TGTGCCAGTACCTTTAAGCTTCGAGGGGGACTGAACACTGAAGCTTTCTTT. Amino acids: CASTFKLRGGLNTEAFF.

With regard to this clonotype: One junction end disagrees with the germline gene, perhaps due to a read error. The chain combines TRBV28 with TRBJ2-2; a weak D match, TRBD2 (5 bases). Germline CDR1 and CDR2: MDHEN and SYDVKM. This CDR3 is 14 amino acids long. This chain's CDR3 is CASSSRIPTGELLF. As DNA, the CDR3 is TGTGCCAGCAGCTCTCGGATCCCCACCGGGGAGCTGCTTTTT.

This clonotype ranks as medium-sized. The rearrangement links TRBV12-3 or TRBV12-4 to TRBJ2-6; no clear D. With 7 bases removed from V and 4 bases from J, the gap between germline ends came to 17 bases. The CDR3 contains 16 residues. CDR3 nucleotide sequence: TGTGCCAGCACCGCCCCGACGTGGAGCGGGGCCAACGTCCTGACTTTC. Translated, it gives CASTAPTWSGANVLTF.

The chain joins TRBV7-9 to TRBJ1-1, with D maybe TRBD1 (6 bases). The V and J ends lost 6 bases and 6 bases respectively, with 23 bases between them. In germline, CDR1 is SEHNR, CDR2 FQNEAQ (reference sequence). The CDR3 is 16 residues long. CDR3 amino acids: CASSYRPGTMGSEAFF. The CDR3 region has the DNA TGTGCCAGCAGTTACCGGCCCGGGACAATGGGGTCTGAAGCTTTCTTT.

In its sample, this clonotype ranks as medium-sized. This chain links TRBV29-1 with TRBJ1-5; 8 nucleotides match TRBD1. Unmatched junction bases numbered 8, after V lost 4 bases and J lost 9 bases. Germline CDR1 is SQVTM and CDR2 is ANQGSEA. This CDR3 spans 13 amino acids. The CDR3 loop reads CSVAPGQGRPQHF. The DNA of the CDR3 is TGCAGCGTTGCCCCAGGACAGGGACGGCCCCAGCATTTT.

By proportion, this clonotype is medium-sized. This chain connects TRBV15 to TRBJ2-1, with no clear D. The CDR3 has 15 amino acids. The ends were cut back, 4 bases at V and 0 bases at J, with 10 bases in the middle. Germline V gives CDR1 LNHNV, CDR2 YYDKDF (reference sequence). DNA of the CDR3: TGTGCCACCAGCAAACGGCGGTACTCCTACAATGAGCAGTTCTTC. Translated, it gives CATSKRRYSYNEQFF.

This clonotype was seen many times. The chain has TRBV14 and TRBJ1-5, with 7 bases that match TRBD1. With 4 bases clipped from V and 5 bases from J, the junction kept 17 bases outside the gene matches. Per the germline V gene, CDR1 is SGHDN and CDR2 is FVKESK. There are 18 residues in the CDR3. CDR3 sequence: CASSLRRDREAHYQPQHF. The CDR3 region has the DNA TGTGCCAGCAGCCTCCGGAGAGACAGGGAAGCACATTATCAGCCCCAGCATTTT.

This clonotype was seen repeatedly, ten times or more. This chain connects TRBV7-2 to TRBJ2-4; no definite D call. With 2 bases removed from V and 0 bases from J, the gap between germline ends came to 11 bases. Germline CDR1 SGHTA, CDR2 FQGNSA. There are 16 residues in the CDR3. This chain's CDR3 is CASSLTGLIAKNIQYF. The CDR3 DNA is TGTGCCAGCAGCTTAACTGGGTTGATAGCCAAAAACATTCAGTACTTC.

This clonotype is medium-sized. V and J are TRBV12-3 or TRBV12-4 and TRBJ1-1, with D possibly TRBD1 on 5 matching bases. The V gene lost 6 bases and the J gene lost 2 bases, with 13 bases spanning the gap. This CDR3 region has 14 residues. The CDR3 region has the DNA TGTGCCAGCAGCCTTAGGGGAGGCAACACTGAAGCTTTCTTT. Translation gives CASSLRGGNTEAFF.

In this sample, this clonotype is medium-sized (0.01 to 0.1%). The rearrangement links TRBV4-1 to TRBJ2-7; TRBD1 is a possible D gene (6 bases). Germline loops: CDR1 MGHRA, CDR2 YSYEKL. V was pared by 2 bases and J by 2 bases, with 10 bases between. This CDR3 spans 14 amino acids. The CDR3 is CASSQFRGPYEQYF. As DNA, the CDR3 is TGCGCCAGCAGCCAATTCAGGGGTCCCTACGAGCAGTACTTC.

In its sample, this clonotype was seen a few times. The rearrangement links TRBV23-1 to TRBJ1-5; TRBD1 matches at 9 bases. TRBV23-1 is an ORF for which the function is uncertain. The CDR3 sequence is 16 residues long. Trimming removed 4 bases from V and 4 bases from J; junction bases left unmatched: 8. DNA of the CDR3: TGCGCCAGCAGTCCGACACTTGGGACAGGGAATCAGCCCCAGCATTTT. Its translation: CASSPTLGTGNQPQHF.

This clonotype was seen ten or more times. The gene calls are TRBV2 and TRBJ1-4; D is ambiguous. This CDR3 spans 13 amino acids. Germline V gives CDR1 SNHLY, CDR2 FYNNEI. V was pared by 4 bases and J by 3 bases, with 6 bases between. The DNA for the CDR3 is TGTGCCAGCAGTGGACGGCCTAATGAAAAACTGTTTTTT. This gives the protein CASSGRPNEKLFF.

This clonotype was observed many times. V and J are TRBV4-2 and TRBJ1-5; possibly TRBD1 for D (5 bases). Germline CDR1 is LGHNA and CDR2 is YNFKEQ. The CDR3 contains 20 residues. V was shortened by 0 bases and J by 3 bases, with 24 bases between the two germline ends. The CDR3 protein is CASSQDRHRSMGPYNQPQHF. CDR3 DNA: TGTGCCAGCAGCCAAGATCGGCATCGTTCAATGGGACCCTACAATCAGCCCCAGCATTTT.